This TCR beta chain was sequenced in a study of long-term antiretroviral therapy in people with HIV. Germline values: CDR1 SNHLY, CDR2 FYNNEI. The CDR3 runs 9 residues. A word on this clone: Antigen: not known. The junction departs from germline at one end; a sequencing error may be responsible.

Study observations and caveats: Regardless of time point, clones expanded before ART dominated the repertoire.

The libraries were made with immunoSEQ v3.0 at survey level. TCRdb's table, derived via immunoSEQ multiplex PCR, lists solely in-frame clones and lacks some. This table has around 15,000 clones, approximately 90% appearing once. Sample: unsorted PBMCs, taken 0.7 years before starting antiretroviral therapy. The sequence came from a man aged 45-60 years with HIV. The chain has TRBV2 and TRBJ1-1, with a tentative D call TRBD1 (5 bases). In nucleotides, the CDR3 is TGTGCCGGCAGGGTTGAAGCTTTCTTT. This translates into CAGRVEAFF.